The text below deals with one T cell receptor (beta chain). The data stem from a study of blood T cell repertoires in COVID-19. As for the study in general: Italy, Spain and the United States were the sources of the convalescent and acute COVID-19 samples. The analysed material was cDNA or gDNA that came from T cells, B-cell-depleted T cells, or PBMCs.

As handled by the study authors: It was from reference gene primer amplification that nucleated cell counts were estimated. Profiled with immunoSEQ multiplex PCR; TCRdb holds only in-frame clones, not every one. Clone size and the V and J calls come from that table; the DNA yielded D and trimming. This sample carries about 160,000 clones, approximately 87% of them seen once, and the ten largest clones take roughly 4.1%. The clonotype was recovered from an older woman with acute or convalescent COVID-19. Sequencing was performed on peripheral blood.

The chain's CDR3 is CASSPATPGGYEQYF. The DNA of the CDR3 is TGTGCCAGCAGCCCAGCGACCCCCGGGGGTTACGAGCAGTACTTC. V gene TRBV7-2 combines with J gene TRBJ2-7, with a weak D call TRBD2 (6 bases). V was shortened by 5 bases and J by 4 bases, with 18 bases between the two germline ends. The CDR3 loop spans 15 amino acids. Germline V lookup: CDR1 SGHTA, CDR2 FQGNSA.